One and the same sample provided the 26 T cell receptor beta chains below, sequenced in a study of cytomegalovirus exposure and HLA in healthy donors. The study ran its PCR with 60 Vbeta and 13 Jbeta primers. Some clones are missing from TCRdb's copy, which holds only in-frame ones; the method was immunoSEQ multiplex PCR. The sample consists of fewer than 110,000 clones, roughly 74% of them appearing once. The specimen was PBMCs. All receptors derive from a woman in her forties in good health and CMV-seronegative.

The chain is built from TRBV4-3 and TRBJ1-2; D not resolved. Germline CDR1 and CDR2: LGHNA and YSLEER. The CDR3 consists of 14 residues. Trimming removed 4 bases from V and 5 bases from J, with 14 bases in between. CDR3 loop: CASSPTGFSYGYTF. CDR3 DNA: TGCGCCAGCAGCCCCACCGGGTTCTCGTATGGCTACACCTTC.

This clone was observed a single time. The chain couples TRBV6-1 to TRBJ1-5; D perhaps matches TRBD1 (5 bases). Trimming took off 3 bases at V and 9 bases at J, with 12 bases between the two ends. The germline CDR1 and CDR2 sequences are MNHNS and SASEGT. This CDR3 spans 13 amino acids. CDR3 in amino acids: CASSDGGVAPQHF. The CDR3 DNA reads as TGTGCCAGCAGTGATGGGGGGGTAGCGCCCCAGCATTTT.

This sequence joins TRBV7-9 and TRBJ2-1; 13 bases are shared with TRBD2. This CDR3 has 13 residues. J lost 8 bases, V lost 8 bases, and 3 bases had no gene match. In germline, CDR1 is SEHNR, CDR2 FQNEAQ (reference sequence). The CDR3 DNA reads as TGTGCCAGCGGGACTAGCGGGACCTATGAGCAGTTCTTC. It specifies CASGTSGTYEQFF.

This clone was seen a few times. J is TRBJ2-2 and V is TRBV25-1; D may be TRBD1 (5 bases). Germline values: CDR1 MGHDK, CDR2 SYGVNS. The CDR3 totals 16 residues. V was clipped by 2 bases and J by 9 bases, with 19 bases between them. CDR3 bases: TGTGCCAGCAGTGAACTTGGGGCCAAATTGGGCAGGGAGCTGTTTTTT. This sequence encodes CASSELGAKLGRELFF.

This chain uses TRBV28 with TRBJ1-2; D might be TRBD1 (6 bases). Germline CDR1 and CDR2: MDHEN and SYDVKM. Trimming removed 0 bases from V and 4 bases from J, with 15 bases in between. The CDR3 is made up of 16 amino acids. CDR3 bases: TGTGCCAGCAGTTTATGGCCTGGGACAACATCCTATGGCTACACCTTC. Protein sequence: CASSLWPGTTSYGYTF.

The CDR3 loop reads CASSLGTGTADTQYF. The CDR3, as DNA: TGTGCCAGCAGCTTGGGGACAGGGACAGCAGATACGCAGTATTTT. This chain links TRBV5-8 with TRBJ2-3; 8 bases align to TRBD1. CDR1 and CDR2 (germline): SGHTS, YDEGEE. V lost 0 bases to trimming and J lost 4 bases; unmatched junction nucleotides: 4. This CDR3 has 15 amino acids.

The chain joins TRBV6-1 to TRBJ1-4, with 7 bases aligning to TRBD1. Germline V gene lookup returns CDR1 MNHNS and CDR2 SASEGT. The junction had 10 bases not matched to a gene; V was cut back by 7 bases and J by 5 bases. This CDR3 has 15 amino acids. The CDR3 protein is CASTRQGGLNEKLFF. DNA of the CDR3: TGTGCCAGCACCCGACAGGGCGGGTTAAATGAAAAACTGTTTTTT.

This chain links TRBV28 with TRBJ2-3; D not resolved. This CDR3 region has 15 residues. Trimming cost V 3 bases and J 0 bases, with 10 bases left between them. Germline V gene data show CDR1 as MDHEN and CDR2 as SYDVKM. The DNA for the CDR3 is TGTGCCAGCAGTTTCCCGGCTAGTAGCACAGATACGCAGTATTTT. It codes for CASSFPASSTDTQYF.

The CDR3 protein is CASTPAGGIPEAFF. CDR3 DNA sequence: TGTGCCAGCACCCCGGCCGGAGGGATCCCTGAAGCTTTCTTT. This chain links TRBV6-5 with TRBJ1-1; unclear D gene. V was pared by 7 bases and J by 6 bases, with 18 bases between. The CDR3 loop spans 14 amino acids. CDR1 is MNHEY, CDR2 SVGAGI, per germline.

V usage is TRBV15 and J usage is TRBJ2-3, with 11 bases identical to TRBD2. V trimming: 6 bases; J trimming: 10 bases; junction bases outside the gene matches: 12. There are 15 residues in the CDR3. CDR1 is LNHNV, CDR2 YYDKDF, per germline (reference sequence). The chain's CDR3 is CATSPDGASGRSQYF. In nucleotides, the CDR3 is TGTGCCACCAGTCCGGACGGGGCTAGCGGGAGGTCGCAGTATTTT.

The V and J genes are TRBV6-5 and TRBJ2-2; a possible D gene is TRBD1 (6 bases). Germline V CDR1 and CDR2: MNHEY, SVGAGI. V was pared by 2 bases and J by 5 bases, with 9 bases between. This CDR3 region has 14 residues. CDR3 residues: CASSYDRSTGELFF. Written as DNA, the CDR3 is TGTGCCAGCAGTTACGACAGGAGTACCGGGGAGCTGTTTTTT.

This chain uses TRBV5-1 with TRBJ2-5, with 10 bases identical to TRBD2. The end of the DNA aligns better with TRBJ2-7, so the J call may be wrong. The CDR3 spans 17 residues. The germline CDR1 and CDR2 sequences are SGHRS and YFSETQ. CDR3 DNA sequence: TGCGCCAGCAGCGGGGGGACAATACTAGCGGGGCGAAGCGAGCAGTACTTC. As protein: CASSGGTILAGRSEQYF.

This clone was observed a handful of times. The chain uses TRBV9 and TRBJ2-3; the D is unclear. CDR1 is SGDLS, CDR2 YYNGEE, per germline. This CDR3 spans 13 amino acids. Trimming cost V 5 bases and J 2 bases, with 9 bases left between them. This CDR3 reads CASRAQATDTQYF. The CDR3 DNA reads as TGTGCCAGCAGAGCCCAAGCCACAGATACGCAGTATTTT.

The CDR3 nucleotides are TGTGCCAGCAGTCTCCCCTTGACGGTCCGCACACAGGGGGCGCAGAGCACTGAAGCTTTCTTT. It yields the protein CASSLPLTVRTQGAQSTEAFF. V is TRBV27 and J is TRBJ1-1; 9 positions agree with TRBD1. Per germline, CDR1 MNHEY and CDR2 SMNVEV (reference sequence). CDR3 length equals 21 residues. J lost 4 bases, V lost 5 bases, and 26 bases had no gene match.

The chain links TRBV11-2 to TRBJ2-2, with D maybe TRBD2 (6 bases). Germline CDR1 reads SGHAT; CDR2 reads FQNNGV. The CDR3 extends over 16 amino acids. The germline V and J ends were trimmed by 6 bases and 5 bases, with 19 bases remaining between them. CDR3 sequence (DNA): TGTGCCAGCAGTTTAACGGGACTCAGCGGAACCGGGGAGCTGTTTTTT. Translating it yields CASSLTGLSGTGELFF.

The chain joins TRBV28 to TRBJ2-5, with D hard to call. The V gene's germline CDR1 is MDHEN and CDR2 SYDVKM. The CDR3 is 13 amino acids. V was shortened by 6 bases and J by 3 bases, with 11 bases between the two germline ends. The CDR3 DNA follows: TGTGCCAGCAGCAGTGGTCAGAAAGAGACCCAGTACTTC. This encodes CASSSGQKETQYF.

A remark on this clone: This sample also contains other DNA sequences that code for the same CDR3. CDR3: CASSPRIEGRNEQYF. The DNA for the CDR3 is TGTGCCAGCTCACCACGTATTGAGGGTCGCAACGAGCAGTACTTC. The genes are TRBV18 and TRBJ2-7; tentatively, D is TRBD2 (5 bases). There are 15 residues in the CDR3. Germline CDR1 is KGHSH and CDR2 is LQKENI. V shed 1 base and J shed 5 bases, with 15 bases lying between them. Together with reference TRBV18 and TRBJ2-7, the CDR3 gives the full variable domain: NAGVMQNPRHLVRRRGQEARLRCSPMKGHSHVYWYRQLPEEGLKFMVYLQKENIIDESGMPKERFSAEFPKEGPSILRIQQVVRGDSAAYFCASSPRIEGRNEQYFGPGTRLTVT.

V is TRBV27 and J is TRBJ2-3; D is undetermined. Germline loops: CDR1 MNHEY, CDR2 SMNVEV (reference sequence). V lost 8 bases, J lost 2 bases, and 14 bases lay in between. There are 14 residues in the CDR3. The CDR3 DNA reads TGTGCCAGCGGCGAGGAACTTCCCACAGATACGCAGTATTTT. Translated: CASGEELPTDTQYF.

This clone was counted between two and nine times. This rearrangement joins TRBV21-1 to TRBJ2-7; TRBD1, the table's D call, lacks a check against the DNA. TRBV21-1 constitutes a pseudogene. The CDR3 has 14 amino acids. CDR3: CASSPKTDSYEQYF. The CDR3 DNA sequence: TGTGCCAGCAGCCCAAAGACAGACTCCTACGAGCAGTACTTC.

The rearrangement joins TRBV11-2 to TRBJ1-2, with D uncertain. V lost 4 bases and J lost 4, with 16 bases in between. Germline values: CDR1 SGHAT, CDR2 FQNNGV. The CDR3 extends over 15 amino acids. The CDR3 sequence is CASSSKSMGVYGYTF. In nucleotides, the CDR3 is TGTGCCAGCAGCTCCAAATCCATGGGAGTCTATGGCTACACCTTC.

V and J are TRBV6-4 and TRBJ2-1; the match to TRBD1 covers 9 bases. Per the germline V gene, CDR1 is MRHNA and CDR2 is SNTAGT. CDR3 length: 14 residues. V dropped 5 bases and J dropped 4; count of bases not matched to a gene: 3. In DNA form, the CDR3 reads TGTGCCAGCAGTATGGGACAGGGTTACAATGAGCAGTTCTTC. Translation gives CASSMGQGYNEQFF.

V gene TRBV7-8 combines with J gene TRBJ1-1; no clear D gene. The CDR3 has 15 amino acids. The ends were cut back, 0 bases at V and 1 base at J, with 9 bases in the middle. Per germline, CDR1 SGHVS and CDR2 FQNEAQ. The CDR3 sequence is CASSLARAPNTEAFF. The CDR3 nucleotides read TGTGCCAGCAGCTTAGCGCGGGCCCCGAACACTGAAGCTTTCTTT.

This clone was picked up a small number of times. The rearrangement links TRBV11-2 to TRBJ2-7; the match to TRBD2 covers 9 bases. Germline loops: CDR1 SGHAT, CDR2 FQNNGV. V shed 5 bases and J 0 bases; nucleotides not matched to a gene: 8. The length of the CDR3 is 16 residues. CDR3 sequence reads: CASSPGVSGGSYEQYF. The CDR3 nucleotides are TGTGCCAGCAGCCCTGGGGTTAGCGGGGGCTCCTACGAGCAGTACTTC.

This chain links TRBV13 with TRBJ2-5; 11 bases agree with TRBD2. This CDR3 is 14 amino acids long. Germline lookup yields CDR1 PRHDT and CDR2 FYEKMQ (reference sequence). The V gene end was trimmed by 3 bases and the J gene end by 6 bases; junction bases not matched to a gene: 3. CDR3 region: CASSFTSGGKTQYF. CDR3 nucleotide sequence: TGTGCCAGCAGCTTTACTAGCGGGGGCAAGACCCAGTACTTC.

The genes are TRBV15 and TRBJ1-1; D unresolved. Germline V gene lookup returns CDR1 LNHNV and CDR2 YYDKDF (reference sequence). V was shortened by 0 bases and J by 2 bases, with 7 bases between the two germline ends. There are 14 residues in the CDR3. The CDR3 sequence is CATSRERGNTEAFF. CDR3 coding DNA: TGTGCCACCAGCAGAGAGAGAGGAAACACTGAAGCTTTCTTT.

Here the CDR3 reads CASSAMDRGSYTF. The DNA of the CDR3 is TGTGCCAGCAGTGCCATGGACAGGGGGAGCTACACCTTC. The rearrangement joins TRBV6-1 to TRBJ1-2; 10 bases match TRBD1. The V gene's germline CDR1 is MNHNS and CDR2 SASEGT. CDR3 length equals 13 residues. Trimming took 4 bases from V and 9 from J; bases not matched to a gene: 5.